One sample yielded the 3 T cell receptor beta chains listed below, sequenced in a study of T cell changes during pregnancy in multiple sclerosis. Measured with immunoSEQ multiplex PCR; TCRdb has only the in-frame clones, and not every one. Altogether approximately 100,000 clones are present, roughly 92% being singletons, with the ten largest covering 3% to 3.5%. Here the sequenced sample was peripheral blood, taken after pregnancy. The source of these receptors is a female donor with multiple sclerosis, enrolled in a pregnancy study.

V usage is TRBV9 and J usage is TRBJ2-3; 7 positions agree with TRBD1. V dropped 3 bases and J dropped 3; count of bases not matched to a gene: 4. CDR3 length: 14 residues. Germline V gives CDR1 SGDLS, CDR2 YYNGEE. In DNA form, the CDR3 reads TGTGCCAGCAGCGCCAGACAGGGAACAGATACGCAGTATTTT. Protein product: CASSARQGTDTQYF.

The gene calls are TRBV29-1 and TRBJ1-2; the match to TRBD1 covers 7 bases. Germline values: CDR1 SQVTM, CDR2 ANQGSEA. Losses at the gene ends were 0 bases for V and 8 bases for J; bases not matched to a gene: 0. The CDR3 consists of 11 residues. The CDR3: CSVEEQGGYTF. The CDR3 nucleotides read TGCAGCGTTGAAGAACAGGGGGGCTACACCTTC.

The V and J genes are TRBV7-9 and TRBJ2-1, with TRBD1 identical over 8 bases. Germline-derived CDR1 and CDR2 are SEHNR and FQNEAQ (reference sequence). V gave up 4 bases and J gave up 13 bases; unmatched junction bases: 12. This CDR3 region has 14 residues. CDR3 sequence reads: CASSSGPGQVFQFF. In nucleotides, the CDR3 is TGTGCCAGCAGCTCGGGCCCGGGACAGGTTTTTCAGTTCTTC. The full variable domain, completed using reference TRBV7-9 and TRBJ2-1, is DTGVSQNPRHKITKRGQNVTFRCDPISEHNRLYWYRQTLGQGPEFLTYFQNEAQLEKSRLLSDRFSAERPKGSFSTLEIQRTEQGDSAMYLCASSSGPGQVFQFFGPGTRLTVL.